This TCR beta chain was recorded in a study of T cell changes during pregnancy in multiple sclerosis. This CDR3 contains 15 residues. V was shortened by 3 bases and J by 8 bases, with 19 bases between the two germline ends. Germline-derived CDR1 and CDR2 are MNHEY and SMNVEV (reference sequence). The assay was immunoSEQ multiplex PCR, and TCRdb's table has in-frame clones only and misses some. The sample has approximately 31,000 clones, approximately 94% seen once; the top ten hold around 0.45%. This chain links TRBV27 with TRBJ1-2; D is undetermined. The TCR sequence derives from a female donor with multiple sclerosis, enrolled in a pregnancy study. The sequencing used CD4+ T cells from peripheral blood mononuclear cells, collected in the second trimester of pregnancy. DNA for the CDR3: TGTGCCAGCAGTTTGGATGGTTACAGCCCGGGGGGCTACACCTTC. Translated: CASSLDGYSPGGYTF.